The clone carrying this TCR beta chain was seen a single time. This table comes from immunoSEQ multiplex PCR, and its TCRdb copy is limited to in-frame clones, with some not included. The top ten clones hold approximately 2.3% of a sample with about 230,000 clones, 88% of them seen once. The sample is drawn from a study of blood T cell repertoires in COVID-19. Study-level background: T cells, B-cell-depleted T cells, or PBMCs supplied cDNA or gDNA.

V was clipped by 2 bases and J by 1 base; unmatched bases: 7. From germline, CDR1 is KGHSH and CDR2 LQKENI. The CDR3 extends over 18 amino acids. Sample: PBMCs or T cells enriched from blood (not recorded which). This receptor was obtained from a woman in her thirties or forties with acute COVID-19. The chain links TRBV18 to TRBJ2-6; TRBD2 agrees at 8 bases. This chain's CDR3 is CASSPLSGSRSGANVLTF. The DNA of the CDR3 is TGTGCCAGCTCACCATTAAGCGGGAGCAGGTCTGGGGCCAACGTCCTGACTTTC.